The T cell receptor beta chain described here comes from a study of beta chain features in type 1 diabetes. Study-wide findings and caveats: The analysis here could not establish whether HLA type shapes TCRB rearrangement.

The study reverse transcribed the entire isolated RNA, so it sequenced expressed TCRB transcripts. Sequencing was performed with immunoSEQ multiplex PCR; in TCRdb, only in-frame clones are kept and a portion is missing. The sample carries hundreds of thousands of clones, 14% recorded once. V was shortened by 0 bases and J by 3 bases, with 8 bases between the two germline ends. This CDR3 contains 14 residues. Germline loops: CDR1 SNHLY, CDR2 FYNNEI. This clone was counted ten times or more. Antigen: not known. Sequencing was performed on central memory CD4+ T cells from blood. The sequence came from a man aged 30-40 years in good health. The chain combines TRBV2 with TRBJ1-2, with D unclear. CDR3 sequence: CASSEAGRDYGYTF. CDR3 nucleotides: TGTGCCAGCAGTGAAGCTGGCAGAGACTATGGCTACACCTTC.